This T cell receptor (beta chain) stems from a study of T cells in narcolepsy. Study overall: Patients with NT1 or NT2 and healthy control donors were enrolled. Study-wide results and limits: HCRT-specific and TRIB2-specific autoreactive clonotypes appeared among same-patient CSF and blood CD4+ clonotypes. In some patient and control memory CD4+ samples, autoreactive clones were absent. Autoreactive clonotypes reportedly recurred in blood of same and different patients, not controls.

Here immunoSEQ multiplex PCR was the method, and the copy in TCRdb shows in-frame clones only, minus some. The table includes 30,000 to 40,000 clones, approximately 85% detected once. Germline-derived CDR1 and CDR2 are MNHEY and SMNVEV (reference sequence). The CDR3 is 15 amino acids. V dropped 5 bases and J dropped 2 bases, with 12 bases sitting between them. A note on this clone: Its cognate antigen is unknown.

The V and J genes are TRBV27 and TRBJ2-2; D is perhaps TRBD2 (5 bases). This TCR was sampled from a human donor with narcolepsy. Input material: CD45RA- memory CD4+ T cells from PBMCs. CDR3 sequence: CASSLSRLNTGELFF. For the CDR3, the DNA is TGTGCCAGCAGTCTAAGCAGACTAAACACCGGGGAGCTGTTTTTT.